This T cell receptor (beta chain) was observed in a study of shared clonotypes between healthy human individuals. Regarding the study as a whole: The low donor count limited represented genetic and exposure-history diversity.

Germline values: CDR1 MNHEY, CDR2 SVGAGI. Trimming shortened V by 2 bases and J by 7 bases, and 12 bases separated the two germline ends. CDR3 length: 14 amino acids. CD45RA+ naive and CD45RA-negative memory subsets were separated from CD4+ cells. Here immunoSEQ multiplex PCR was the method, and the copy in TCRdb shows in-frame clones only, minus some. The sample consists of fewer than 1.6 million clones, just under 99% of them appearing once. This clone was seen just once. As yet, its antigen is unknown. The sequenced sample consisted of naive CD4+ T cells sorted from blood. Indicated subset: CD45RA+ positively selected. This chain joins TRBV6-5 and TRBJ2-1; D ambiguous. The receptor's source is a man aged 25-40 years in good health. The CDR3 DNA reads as TGTGCCAGCAGTTACGACCGGCTGCGGAATGAGCAGTTCTTC. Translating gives CASSYDRLRNEQFF.